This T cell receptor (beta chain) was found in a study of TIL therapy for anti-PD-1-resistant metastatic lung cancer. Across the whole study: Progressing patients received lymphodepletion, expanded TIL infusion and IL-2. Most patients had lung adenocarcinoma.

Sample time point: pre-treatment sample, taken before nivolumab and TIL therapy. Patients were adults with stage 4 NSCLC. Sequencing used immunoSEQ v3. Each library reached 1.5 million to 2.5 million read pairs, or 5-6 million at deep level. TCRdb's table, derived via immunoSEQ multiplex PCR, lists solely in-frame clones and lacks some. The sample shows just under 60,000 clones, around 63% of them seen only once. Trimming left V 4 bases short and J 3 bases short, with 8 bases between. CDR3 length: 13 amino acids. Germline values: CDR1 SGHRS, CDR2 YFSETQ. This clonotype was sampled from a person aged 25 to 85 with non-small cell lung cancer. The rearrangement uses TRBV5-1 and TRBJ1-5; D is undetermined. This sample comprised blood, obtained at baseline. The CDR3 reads CASSKGDNQPQHF. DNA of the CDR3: TGCGCCAGCAGCAAAGGTGACAATCAGCCCCAGCATTTT.